This is a list of T cell receptor beta chains from one sample in a study of blood T cell repertoires in COVID-19. Clones were sequenced by immunoSEQ multiplex PCR, and TCRdb holds only the in-frame ones, with some missing. This table holds more than 50,000 clones, 60% to 75% found once. Material for sequencing was peripheral blood. The receptor set was obtained from a woman aged 80 or over with acute or convalescent COVID-19. Each CDR3 is given with its conserved first and last residue. The D gene is left open where the match is weak. Not all rows give a size; the values are once, few, many and, for expanded clones, a class.

clone_size	v_call	d_call	j_call	cdr3_nt	cdr3_aa
NA	TRBV15	NA	TRBJ1-6	TGTGCCACCAGCAGAGATGGCGCGGGCGGTTCACCCCTCCACTTT	CATSRDGAGGSPLHF
NA	TRBV7-2	TRBD2	TRBJ2-5	TGTGCCAGCAGCTTACCGGGACTAGGACAAGAGACCCAGTACTTC	CASSLPGLGQETQYF
NA	TRBV18	NA	TRBJ2-2	TGTGCCAGCTCACCACCGCGGGGAAACACCGGGGAGCTGTTTTTT	CASSPPRGNTGELFF
NA	TRBV7-2	TRBD2	TRBJ2-1	TGTGCCAGCAGGCGGGGGAGCTCCTACAATGAGCAGTTCTTC	CASRRGSSYNEQFF
NA	TRBV5-5	TRBD2	TRBJ2-5	TGTGCCAGCAGCCAGGTAGCGGGAACCGGGGAGACCCAGTACTTC	CASSQVAGTGETQYF
few	TRBV19	NA	TRBJ2-3	TGTGCCAGTAGTATGGGAGCGTCTCACACAGATACGCAGTATTTT	CASSMGASHTDTQYF
NA	TRBV19	NA	TRBJ1-5	TGTGCCAGTAGTATTAGTCCGGGAGATCAGCCCCAGCATTTT	CASSISPGDQPQHF
NA	TRBV2	TRBD1	TRBJ1-4	TGTGCCAGCAGTGTCACGACAGGGGTCGCTGAAAAACTGTTTTTT	CASSVTTGVAEKLFF
NA	TRBV11-3	TRBD2	TRBJ2-7	TGTGCCAGCACCCTCTCCCGACTAGCGGGATGGTACGAGCAGTACTTC	CASTLSRLAGWYEQYF
NA	TRBV2	NA	TRBJ1-6	TGTGCCAGCAGTGTACTGAATAATTCACCCCTCCACTTT	CASSVLNNSPLHF
NA	TRBV24-1	TRBD1	TRBJ1-5	TGTGCCACCAGTGATCCCGACAGGGGCAATCAGCCCCAGCATTTT	CATSDPDRGNQPQHF
NA	TRBV15	NA	TRBJ2-1	TGTGCCACCAGCACTAACAGGATGAATGAGCAGTTCTTC	CATSTNRMNEQFF
NA	TRBV27	TRBD2	TRBJ2-3	TGTGCCAGCAGATCCGGACTAGCGGGGTTAGAGACGCAGTATTTT	CASRSGLAGLETQYF
NA	TRBV6-2/TRBV6-3	TRBD2	TRBJ2-7	TGTGCCAGCAGCCCTGGAGGGGTGAGGGGACTAGCGGTCTACGAGCAGTACTTC	CASSPGGVRGLAVYEQYF
NA	TRBV6-6	NA	TRBJ2-5	TGTGCCAGCAGTATCCTCCCCGAGACCCAGTACTTC	CASSILPETQYF
NA	TRBV5-5	NA	TRBJ1-5	TGTGCCAGCAGCTTGACAGGGCATAGCAATCAGCCCCAGCATTTT	CASSLTGHSNQPQHF
NA	TRBV10-2	TRBD1	TRBJ1-4	TGCGCCACCAGACAGGGGACTAATGAAAAACTGTTTTTT	CATRQGTNEKLFF
NA	TRBV7-2	NA	TRBJ2-7	TGTGCCAGCAGCTACCGAAGCGGGACAGGTCCCTACGAGCAGTACTTC	CASSYRSGTGPYEQYF
few	TRBV15	NA	TRBJ2-7	TGTGCCACCAGCAGAGATAAGTTACAGGGAAACGCCTACGAGCAGTACTTC	CATSRDKLQGNAYEQYF
NA	TRBV1	NA	TRBJ1-5	TGCACCAGCAGCCAGACCCCCGGGACAGGGGATAGCAATCAGCCCCAGCATTTT	CTSSQTPGTGDSNQPQHF
NA	TRBV2	TRBD2	TRBJ2-1	TGTGCCAGCAGGGGGACTAGCGGTCCGGGATGGCAGTTCTTC	CASRGTSGPGWQFF
NA	TRBV6-1	TRBD1	TRBJ2-5	TGTGCCAGCAGTGATTCCGCAGGGGGCCTGGAGACCCAGTACTTC	CASSDSAGGLETQYF
NA	TRBV5-1	NA	TRBJ1-4	TGCGCCAGCAGCTTGGACAGGGATGGAGAAAAACTGTTTTTT	CASSLDRDGEKLFF
few	TRBV5-1	NA	TRBJ1-4	TGCGCCAGCCGCAGGGAACAATCTAATGAAAAACTGTTTTTT	CASRREQSNEKLFF
many	TRBV28	TRBD2	TRBJ2-7	TGTGCCAGCAGATCTAGCGGGAGTTCGGGCGAGCAGTACTTC	CASRSSGSSGEQYF
NA	TRBV5-1	TRBD1	TRBJ1-6	TGCGCCAGCAGCGGGGGGACAGCGACGAATTCACCCCTCCACTTT	CASSGGTATNSPLHF
NA	TRBV28	NA	TRBJ2-1	TGTGCCAGCAGTTTGGGGACATTCCCCGGGAATGAGCAGTTCTTC	CASSLGTFPGNEQFF
few	TRBV7-9	TRBD1	TRBJ1-1	TGTGCCAGCAGCACAGATATGGGGACAGGGTTGAGGGCCTATGAAGCTTTCTTT	CASSTDMGTGLRAYEAFF
NA	TRBV28	NA	TRBJ2-3	TGTGCCAGCAGTACCATACACGGACAGAAGGAGGCGGGGGCGTCCTCCACAGATACGCAGTATTTT	CASSTIHGQKEAGASSTDTQYF
NA	TRBV19	NA	TRBJ1-6	TGTGCCAGTAGTCTGAAGGACATGGGGAATTCACCCCTCCACTTT	CASSLKDMGNSPLHF
NA	TRBV4-3	NA	TRBJ2-2	TGCGCCAGCAGCCAATTGAGTTTTGCGGGGTTCCTTTCCGGGGAGCTGTTTTTT	CASSQLSFAGFLSGELFF
once	TRBV10-3	TRBD2	TRBJ2-2	TGTGCCATCAGTGTTACTAGCGGGAGACTATTTGACGGGGAGCTGTTTTTT	CAISVTSGRLFDGELFF
NA	TRBV6-5	NA	TRBJ2-7	TGTGCCAGCAGGCCCCCCGGGTACGAGCAGTACTTC	CASRPPGYEQYF
NA	TRBV11-2	NA	TRBJ1-2	TGTGCCAGCAGCCGCAACGCGCGGGGAGGCTACACCTTC	CASSRNARGGYTF
NA	TRBV11-2	TRBD1	TRBJ2-1	TGTGCCAGCAGCTTAGGGGACAGGGGATACAATGAGCAGTTCTTC	CASSLGDRGYNEQFF
NA	TRBV4-3	NA	TRBJ1-5	TGCGCCAGCAGCCAAGGTGTTGGGGGCTCTCAGCCCCAGCATTTT	CASSQGVGGSQPQHF
NA	TRBV5-5	NA	TRBJ1-1	TGTGCCAGCAGCACCGCCGGGAAAAAGAACACTGAAGCTTTCTTT	CASSTAGKKNTEAFF
NA	TRBV6-5	NA	TRBJ2-7	TGTGCCAGCAGTTTGGTCACTGATCCCCTGTATGAGCAGTACTTC	CASSLVTDPLYEQYF
once	TRBV6-5	TRBD2	TRBJ2-7	TGTGCCAGCACCCGAGGGCGGGAGATCCACGAGCAGTACTTC	CASTRGREIHEQYF
few	TRBV18	TRBD2	TRBJ2-3	TGTGCCAGCTCACCGGCCAAAATTACTAGCGGGAGTTCAGATACGCAGTATTTT	CASSPAKITSGSSDTQYF
NA	TRBV3-1/TRBV3-2	NA	TRBJ2-5	TGTGCCAGCAGCCTTTGGACTGAAGAAGAGACCCAGTACTTC	CASSLWTEEETQYF
few	TRBV28	TRBD1	TRBJ1-1	TGTGCCAGCAGAGGACAGGGAGGAGCTTTCTTT	CASRGQGGAFF
NA	TRBV7-2	TRBD2	TRBJ2-1	TGTGCCAGCACCCTAACCGGAGGGGCTAGCGGGAGTAGGAATGAGCAGTTCTTC	CASTLTGGASGSRNEQFF
NA	TRBV7-9	NA	TRBJ2-1	TGTGCCAGCAGCGGGCTCTCCTACAATGAGCAGTTCTTC	CASSGLSYNEQFF
once	TRBV5-1	TRBD1	TRBJ2-3	TGCGCCAGCAGCCCCCAGGACAGGGCCCTCACAGATACGCAGTATTTT	CASSPQDRALTDTQYF